These 26 T cell receptor beta chains originate from one sample sequenced in a study of blood T cell repertoires in COVID-19 (dated by TCRdb to the early 2020s). Library preparation was by the immunoSEQ multiplex PCR assay. TCRdb limited this immuneACCESS table to in-frame rearrangements with V and J called. A share of clones is missing; checked studies link under half to unresolved V genes, and the rest is unexplained. The sample table lists 55,000 to 80,000 clones, roughly 90% of them with a count of one. Jointly, the top ten make up around 29% of the sample. Sequenced input: peripheral blood. The source is a man in his forties or fifties with acute or convalescent COVID-19.

This clone was detected only once. The J gene is TRBJ1-5, the V gene TRBV28; D uncertain. Germline CDR1 reads MDHEN; CDR2 reads SYDVKM. Trimming took 6 bases from V and 5 from J, leaving 29 bases between them. CDR3 length: 19 residues. CDR3 sequence reads: CASRPIGQLAQRVDQPQHF. In nucleotides, the CDR3 is TGTGCCAGCAGGCCTATAGGGCAGTTAGCCCAGCGGGTGGATCAGCCCCAGCATTTT.

This clone turned up a few times. The genes are TRBV11-1 and TRBJ1-2; tentatively, D is TRBD1 (6 bases). The CDR3 spans 13 residues. In germline, CDR1 is SGHAT, CDR2 FQDESV (reference sequence). Trimming stripped 6 bases from V and 7 bases from J, with 15 bases between. This CDR3 reads CASSRTVGTGYTF. The CDR3 nucleotides are TGTGCCAGCAGTCGGACAGTCGGTACTGGCTACACCTTC. The entire variable domain, with the rest obtained from reference TRBV11-1 and TRBJ1-2, is as follows: EAEVAQSPRYKITEKSQAVAFWCDPISGHATLYWYRQILGQGPELLVQFQDESVVDDSQLPKDRFSAERLKGVDSTLKIQPAELGDSAMYLCASSRTVGTGYTFGSGTRLTVV.

This sequence joins TRBV27 and TRBJ1-5, with 11 bases fitting TRBD1. The germline V gene encodes CDR1 MNHEY and CDR2 SMNVEV (reference sequence). V shed 3 bases and J 6 bases; nucleotides not matched to a gene: 4. CDR3 length: 15 amino acids. The CDR3 DNA reads as TGTGCCAGCAGTTTGCGGACAGGGGGCTTTCAGCCCCAGCATTTT. This codes for CASSLRTGGFQPQHF.

J is TRBJ2-3 and V is TRBV4-1; 8 positions match TRBD2. CDR1 is MGHRA and CDR2 is YSYEKL in the germline V gene. The V segment lost 0 bases and the J segment 4 bases; nucleotides outside the gene matches: 12. This CDR3 is built from 18 residues. CDR3 coding DNA: TGCGCCAGCAGCCAAGATACGGCGGGGGGCTCACTCCCAGATACGCAGTATTTT. Its protein product is CASSQDTAGGSLPDTQYF.

This clone was counted a single time. CDR3 DNA: TGTGCCAGTGCCTCGGACAGGGCGACGGGTAACTATGGCTACACCTTC. Amino acids: CASASDRATGNYGYTF. This sequence joins TRBV19 and TRBJ1-2, with TRBD1 identical over 8 bases. Germline CDR1 is LNHDA and CDR2 is SQIVND (reference sequence). The J segment lost 1 base and the V segment lost 8 bases, leaving 12 bases of the junction unmatched. The CDR3 has 16 amino acids.

The genes are TRBV7-2 and TRBJ1-1; 7 nucleotides match TRBD1. This CDR3 has 13 residues. Trimming took 4 bases from V and 3 from J; bases not matched to a gene: 2. Germline V gene sequence: CDR1 SGHTA, CDR2 FQGNSA. CDR3: CASSSQGDTEAFF. CDR3 nucleotides: TGTGCCAGCAGCTCCCAGGGGGACACTGAAGCTTTCTTT. Full variable domain (rest looked up from reference TRBV7-2 and TRBJ1-1): GAGVSQSPSNKVTEKGKDVELRCDPISGHTALYWYRQSLGQGLEFLIYFQGNSAPDKSGLPSDRFSAERTGGSVSTLTIQRTQQEDSAVYLCASSSQGDTEAFFGQGTRLTVV.

The chain employs TRBV19 and TRBJ1-5, with 8 nucleotides matching TRBD1. Germline CDR1 is LNHDA and CDR2 is SQIVND (reference sequence). The V gene end was trimmed by 7 bases and the J gene end by 7 bases; junction bases not matched to a gene: 12. This CDR3 is 15 amino acids long. CDR3 amino acids: CASTGGQGIWQPQHF. For the CDR3, the DNA is TGTGCCAGTACGGGAGGACAGGGTATATGGCAGCCCCAGCATTTT.

This clone was recorded a few times. The J gene is TRBJ2-3, the V gene TRBV5-1; possible D gene TRBD1, 6 bases. In germline, CDR1 is SGHRS, CDR2 YFSETQ. Between the trimmed V and J ends, which lost 0 bases and 5 bases, there was a span of 7 bases. The CDR3 runs 13 residues. The CDR3 sequence is CASSLAGVDTQYF. The DNA for the CDR3 is TGCGCCAGCAGCTTGGCAGGGGTAGATACGCAGTATTTT.

The CDR3 sequence is CASKAGVNTYEQYF. CDR3 in DNA: TGTGCCAGCAAGGCAGGGGTAAATACCTACGAGCAGTACTTC. This chain uses TRBV6-5 with TRBJ2-7; a possible D gene is TRBD1 (6 bases). Trimming removed 7 bases at V and 2 bases at J, with 15 bases between. Germline lookup yields CDR1 MNHEY and CDR2 SVGAGI. The CDR3 spans 14 residues.

The CDR3 sequence is CASSQAGRYEQYF. CDR3 bases: TGTGCCAGCAGCCAAGCGGGGCGGTACGAGCAGTACTTC. The rearrangement links TRBV7-9 to TRBJ2-7; 7 bases match TRBD2. Germline V CDR1 and CDR2: SEHNR, FQNEAQ (reference sequence). Trimming removed 5 bases from V and 4 bases from J; junction bases left unmatched: 5. The CDR3 has 13 amino acids. Full variable domain (outside the CDR3, taken from reference TRBV7-9 and TRBJ2-7): DTGVSQNPRHKITKRGQNVTFRCDPISEHNRLYWYRQTLGQGPEFLTYFQNEAQLEKSRLLSDRFSAERPKGSFSTLEIQRTEQGDSAMYLCASSQAGRYEQYFGPGTRLTVT.

The chain carries TRBV2 and TRBJ2-7; no clear D. The CDR3 is 10 residues long. Trimming cost V 3 bases and J 6 bases, with 3 bases left between them. Germline CDR1 SNHLY, CDR2 FYNNEI. CDR3 in DNA: TGTGCCAGCAGTGATATCGAGCAGTACTTC. This translates into CASSDIEQYF.

The chain joins TRBV10-3 to TRBJ2-5; maybe TRBD1 (6 bases). The CDR3 consists of 15 residues. Germline-derived CDR1 and CDR2 are ENHRY and SYGVKD. V was shortened by 6 bases and J by 1 base, with 15 bases between the two germline ends. The CDR3 DNA reads TGTGCCATCAGAGAGGGGGACATTCCCCAAGAGACCCAGTACTTC. Protein product: CAIREGDIPQETQYF.

The chain combines TRBV29-1 with TRBJ2-2; TRBD2 might be the D (5 bases). The CDR3 sequence is 13 residues long. Germline CDR1 SQVTM, CDR2 ANQGSEA. V shed 5 bases and J shed 7 bases, with 14 bases lying between them. CDR3 amino acids: CSVSVRAGGELFF. The CDR3 DNA reads as TGCAGCGTTTCCGTAAGGGCGGGCGGGGAGCTGTTTTTT.

This clone was found once. The rearrangement links TRBV19 to TRBJ1-2; D is ambiguous. Germline V gene lookup returns CDR1 LNHDA and CDR2 SQIVND (reference sequence). The V end lost 7 bases, the J end lost 1 base, and 13 bases lay between the germline ends. CDR3 length: 14 amino acids. The CDR3 DNA reads TGTGCCAGTACTGCGAAAGCGGGTAACTATGGCTACACCTTC. Translated, it gives CASTAKAGNYGYTF.

This clone was detected only a few times. For the CDR3, the DNA is TGCAGCGTTGGGGGGGGGCTAGAGACCCAGTACTTC. It is translated as CSVGGGLETQYF. V is TRBV29-1 and J is TRBJ2-5; D perhaps matches TRBD2 (7 bases). The CDR3 extends over 12 amino acids. Trimming pared 4 bases from V and 4 bases from J, leaving 10 bases between. CDR1 and CDR2 from the germline V gene are SQVTM and ANQGSEA.

The V and J genes are TRBV2 and TRBJ2-1; D remains ambiguous. From germline, CDR1 is SNHLY and CDR2 FYNNEI. The CDR3 runs to 11 residues. Trimming stripped 7 bases from V and 5 bases from J, with 6 bases between. In nucleotides, the CDR3 is TGTGCCAGCACCAGGAACAATGAGCAGTTCTTC. Translation gives CASTRNNEQFF.

The table lists this clone with a count of one. The chain has TRBV5-5 and TRBJ2-3; no clear D. Germline V gene data show CDR1 as SGHKS and CDR2 as YYEKEE (reference sequence). The ends were cut back, 1 base at V and 1 base at J, with 7 bases in the middle. The length of the CDR3 is 14 residues. Here the CDR3 reads CASSLIVGTDTQYF. The CDR3, as DNA: TGTGCCAGCAGCTTGATAGTGGGCACAGATACGCAGTATTTT.

The J gene is TRBJ1-1, the V gene TRBV6-5; 9 nucleotides agree with TRBD1. The CDR3 has 14 amino acids. Looked up from germline, CDR1 is MNHEY and CDR2 is SVGAGI. The junction had 6 bases not matched to a gene; V was cut back by 6 bases and J by 4 bases. The CDR3 DNA reads TGTGCCAGCAGCAGGGACAGGGTGAGCACTGAAGCTTTCTTT. It codes for CASSRDRVSTEAFF.

The rearrangement uses TRBV7-9 and TRBJ2-3; possible D gene TRBD1, 5 bases. Germline V gene sequence: CDR1 SEHNR, CDR2 FQNEAQ (reference sequence). Trimming left V 3 bases short and J 5 bases short, with 9 bases between. This CDR3 spans 13 amino acids. The CDR3 reads CASSFQGRDTQYF. CDR3 coding DNA: TGTGCCAGCAGCTTCCAGGGCAGAGATACGCAGTATTTT.

In its sample, this clone was seen once. V and J are TRBV3-1 (or the pseudogene TRBV3-2) and TRBJ2-2, with a possible D match to TRBD1 (5 bases). Between the trimmed V and J ends, which lost 3 bases and 6 bases, there was a span of 11 bases. Germline V gives CDR1 LGHDT, CDR2 YNNKEL (reference sequence). The CDR3 has 14 residues. CDR3 in amino acids: CASSQQGSAGELFF. The CDR3 DNA reads as TGTGCCAGCAGCCAGCAGGGTTCCGCCGGGGAGCTGTTTTTT.

The chain recombines TRBV27 with TRBJ2-1, with TRBD1 as a possible D gene (5 bases). Germline values: CDR1 MNHEY, CDR2 SMNVEV (reference sequence). The CDR3 consists of 14 residues. V dropped 3 bases and J dropped 4 bases, with 10 bases sitting between them. CDR3 nucleotides: TGTGCCAGCAGTTTCAACAGGATTTACAATGAGCAGTTCTTC. This translates into CASSFNRIYNEQFF.

The chain is built from TRBV10-3 and TRBJ1-2, with 8 bases aligning to TRBD1. Trimming cost V 3 bases and J 0 bases; bases outside gene matches: 3. CDR3 length: 15 residues. CDR1 is ENHRY and CDR2 is SYGVKD in the germline V gene. The CDR3 protein is CAISEGQGSNYGYTF. Here the CDR3 DNA reads TGTGCCATCAGTGAAGGACAGGGATCTAACTATGGCTACACCTTC.

This clone was found a few times. The chain is built from TRBV5-1 and TRBJ2-7; 11 nucleotides agree with TRBD1. Germline CDR1 SGHRS, CDR2 YFSETQ. CDR3 size: 15 residues. Trimming took 4 bases from V and 2 from J; bases not matched to a gene: 5. CDR3 region: CASSTPGQGAYEQYF. In DNA, the CDR3 is TGCGCCAGCAGCACTCCGGGACAGGGGGCCTACGAGCAGTACTTC.

This chain links TRBV11-3 with TRBJ1-1; D possibly corresponds to TRBD1 (6 bases). This CDR3 spans 13 amino acids. Germline V gene sequence: CDR1 SGHNT, CDR2 YENEEA. V lost 5 bases to trimming and J lost 6 bases, with 13 bases between them. CDR3 sequence reads: CASSPAGTSEAFF. Written as DNA, the CDR3 is TGTGCCAGCAGCCCTGCCGGGACATCTGAAGCTTTCTTT.

Remarks on this clone: This same CDR3 is encoded by further DNA sequences in the sample. The gene calls are TRBV3-1 (or the pseudogene TRBV3-2) and TRBJ1-5; D is ambiguous. The CDR3 runs 14 residues. CDR1 is LGHDT, CDR2 YNNKEL, per germline (reference sequence). Trimming pared 1 base from V and 2 bases from J, leaving 6 bases between. CDR3 DNA sequence: TGTGCCAGCAGCCAAGCGGGAGGCAATCAGCCCCAGCATTTT. Translated: CASSQAGGNQPQHF.

This clone is hyperexpanded (1% or more) by share. Here the CDR3 reads CASSRYSGGTEAFF. The CDR3 nucleotides are TGTGCCAGCAGCCGTTATTCAGGAGGCACTGAAGCTTTCTTT. The genes are TRBV14 and TRBJ1-1; D remains ambiguous. Germline V CDR1 and CDR2: SGHDN, FVKESK. The V end was cut by 4 bases, the J end by 4 bases, with 13 bases between. CDR3 length equals 14 residues.